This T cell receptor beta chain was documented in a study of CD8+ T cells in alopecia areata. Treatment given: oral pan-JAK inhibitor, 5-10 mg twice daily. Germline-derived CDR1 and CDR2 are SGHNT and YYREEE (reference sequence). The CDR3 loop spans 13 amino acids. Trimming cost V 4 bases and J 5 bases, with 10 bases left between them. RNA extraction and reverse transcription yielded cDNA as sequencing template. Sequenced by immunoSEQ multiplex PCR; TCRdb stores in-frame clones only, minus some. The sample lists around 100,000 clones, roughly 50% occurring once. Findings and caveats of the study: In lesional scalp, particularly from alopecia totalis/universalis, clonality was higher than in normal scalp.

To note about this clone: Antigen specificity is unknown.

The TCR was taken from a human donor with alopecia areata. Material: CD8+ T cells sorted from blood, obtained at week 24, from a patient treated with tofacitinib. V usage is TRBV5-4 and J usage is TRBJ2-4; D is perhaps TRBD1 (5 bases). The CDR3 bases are TGTGCCAGCAGCACGACGACAGAAAACATTCAGTACTTC. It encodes CASSTTTENIQYF.